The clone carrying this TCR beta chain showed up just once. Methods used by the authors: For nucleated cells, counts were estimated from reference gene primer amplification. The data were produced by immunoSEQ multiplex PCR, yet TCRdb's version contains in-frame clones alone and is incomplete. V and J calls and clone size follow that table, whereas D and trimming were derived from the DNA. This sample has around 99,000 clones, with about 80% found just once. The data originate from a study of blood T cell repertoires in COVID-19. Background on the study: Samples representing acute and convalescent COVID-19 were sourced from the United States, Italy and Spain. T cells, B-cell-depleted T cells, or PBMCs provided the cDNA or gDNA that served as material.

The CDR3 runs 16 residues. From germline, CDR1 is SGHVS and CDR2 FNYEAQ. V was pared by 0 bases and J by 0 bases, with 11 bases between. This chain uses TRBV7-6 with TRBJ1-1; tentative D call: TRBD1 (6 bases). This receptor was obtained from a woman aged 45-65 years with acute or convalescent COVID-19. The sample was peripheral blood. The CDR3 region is CASSLASGQMNTEAFF. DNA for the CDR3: TGTGCCAGCAGCTTAGCTTCCGGACAGATGAACACTGAAGCTTTCTTT.